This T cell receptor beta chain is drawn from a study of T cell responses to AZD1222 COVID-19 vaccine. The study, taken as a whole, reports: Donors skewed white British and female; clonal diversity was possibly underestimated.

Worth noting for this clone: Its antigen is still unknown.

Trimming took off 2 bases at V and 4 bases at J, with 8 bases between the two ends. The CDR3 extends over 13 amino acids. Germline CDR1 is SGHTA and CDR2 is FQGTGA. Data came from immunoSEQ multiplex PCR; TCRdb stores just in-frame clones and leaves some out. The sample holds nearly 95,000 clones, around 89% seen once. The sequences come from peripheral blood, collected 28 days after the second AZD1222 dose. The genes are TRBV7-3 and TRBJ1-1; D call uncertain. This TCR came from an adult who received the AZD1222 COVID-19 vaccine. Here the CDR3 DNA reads TGTGCCAGCAGCTTAGGCCGGGCCACTGAAGCTTTCTTT. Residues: CASSLGRATEAFF.